Each of the 11 T cell receptor beta chains below was sequenced from the same sample in a study of spatial heterogeneity in lung cancer (dated by TCRdb to about 2019). What the work shows at the level of the full study, not this receptor alone: The number of expanded intratumoral alpha and beta TCRs correlated with the tumor nonsynonymous mutation count.

These receptors lack a known antigen. The library was prepared using 5' RACE. TCRdb records NextSeq 500 as the sequencer. Clones were called with MiXCR by TCRdb after fastp trimmed the public reads at Q25, and only in-frame beta chains were retained. CDR3 protein duplicates are merged, each entry listing the most common genes and DNA. The sample includes about 100,000 distinct CDR3 sequences, with 4.4% observed a single time. The biggest ten clones account for over 20% of the sample. The time point label, read with the paper, signifies: sample taken at primary tumor resection. The source material was lung tumor tissue, sampled at surgery. Every receptor here comes from a male donor with early-stage non-small cell lung cancer.

This chain uses TRBV24-1 with TRBJ2-2, with TRBD1 as a possible D gene (5 bases). CDR3 length equals 13 residues. Germline lookup yields CDR1 KGHDR and CDR2 SFDVKD. Trimming took off 10 bases at V and 1 base at J, with 9 bases between the two ends. The CDR3 protein is CATKGQNTGELFF. CDR3 DNA sequence: TGTGCCACGAAAGGACAGAACACCGGGGAGCTGTTTTTT.

This clonotype was found many times. V is TRBV2 and J is TRBJ2-3, with TRBD2 as a possible D gene (5 bases). The germline CDR1 and CDR2 sequences are SNHLY and FYNNEI. Trimming removed 4 bases at V and 0 bases at J, with 14 bases between. The CDR3 spans 16 residues. DNA for the CDR3: TGTGCCAGCAGTGGTAGAAGGAGGACTAGCACAGATACGCAGTATTTT. Translating it yields CASSGRRRTSTDTQYF.

This clonotype was counted at least ten times. CDR3 coding DNA: TGTGCCAGCAGCTTGGAGACTCAGGGAGGATACTCACCCCTCCACTTT. Translation gives CASSLETQGGYSPLHF. The rearrangement links TRBV5-5 to TRBJ1-6, with TRBD1 as a possible D gene (5 bases). Deletions cut 0 bases from V and 10 bases from J, with 17 bases between. Germline V gene data show CDR1 as SGHKS and CDR2 as YYEKEE (reference sequence). CDR3 size: 16 residues.

This clonotype was found many times. The rearrangement links TRBV11-2 to TRBJ1-3; D gene unclear. Between the trimmed V and J ends, which lost 5 bases and 2 bases, there was a span of 19 bases. From germline, CDR1 is SGHAT and CDR2 FQNNGV. The CDR3 loop spans 17 amino acids. CDR3 coding DNA: TGTGCCAGCAGCAAACCACGGACGCCGACGGCTGGAAACACCATATATTTT. Translation: CASSKPRTPTAGNTIYF.

This clonotype was seen at least ten times. The chain joins TRBV11-1 to TRBJ1-1, with D tentatively TRBD1 (5 bases). Germline V gene lookup returns CDR1 SGHAT and CDR2 FQDESV (reference sequence). Deletions cut 2 bases from V and 7 bases from J, with 14 bases between. The CDR3 spans 14 residues. The CDR3 protein is CASSLRTTGGEAFF. The DNA for the CDR3 is TGTGCCAGCAGCTTACGGACAACTGGGGGTGAAGCTTTCTTT.

This clonotype came up many times. In nucleotides, the CDR3 is TGTGCCAGCACCGCGAACCCGTCGAGCTCCTACAATGAGCAGTTCTTC. Amino acid sequence: CASTANPSSSYNEQFF. The rearrangement joins TRBV6-6 to TRBJ2-1; D call uncertain. CDR1 is MNHNY and CDR2 is SVGAGI in the germline V gene (reference sequence). Between the trimmed V and J ends, which lost 7 bases and 0 bases, there was a span of 16 bases. The CDR3 sequence is 16 residues long.

This clonotype was seen ten or more times. The gene calls are TRBV5-1 and TRBJ2-3, with D possibly TRBD2 on 5 matching bases. The CDR3 is 14 amino acids. Germline V gives CDR1 SGHRS, CDR2 YFSETQ. V was pared by 7 bases and J by 4 bases, with 16 bases between. The CDR3 coding sequence is TGCGCCAGCTCGAATGGCGGGCCCCCAGATACGCAGTATTTT. Translating gives CASSNGGPPDTQYF.

On this clonotype itself: Being one base from a much bigger clone, this may be a read error. The chain couples TRBV20-1 to TRBJ2-4; 12 bases fit TRBD2. The length of the CDR3 is 16 residues. Trimming removed 3 bases from V and 9 bases from J; junction bases left unmatched: 12. Germline CDR1 and CDR2: DFQATT and SNEGSKA (reference sequence). The CDR3 sequence: CSARAPGLAGQSIQYF. CDR3 coding DNA: TGCAGTGCTAGGGCCCCGGGACTAGCGGGCCAAAGCATTCAGTACTTC.

In this sample, this clonotype turned up many times. The gene calls are TRBV28 and TRBJ1-3; 8 nucleotides line up with TRBD1. This CDR3 is 16 amino acids long. Germline CDR1 is MDHEN and CDR2 is SYDVKM. After removal of 5 bases from V and 0 bases from J, the junction contained 6 bases not matched to a gene. The CDR3 loop is CASSRSGQVSGNTIYF. CDR3 nucleotide sequence: TGTGCCAGCAGTCGATCGGGACAGGTCTCTGGAAACACCATATATTTT. The whole variable domain, filled in from reference TRBV28 and TRBJ1-3, reads DVKVTQSSRYLVKRTGEKVFLECVQDMDHENMFWYRQDPGLGLRLIYFSYDVKMKEKGDIPEGYSVSREKKERFSLILESASTNQTSMYLCASSRSGQVSGNTIYFGEGSWLTVV.

Many counts were recorded for this clonotype. The rearrangement links TRBV2 to TRBJ2-3, with 10 bases lining up with TRBD2. Germline values: CDR1 SNHLY, CDR2 FYNNEI. This CDR3 region has 14 residues. The V gene end was trimmed by 8 bases and the J gene end by 1 base; junction bases not matched to a gene: 3. The CDR3 loop reads CASVGTSGTDTQYF. DNA of the CDR3: TGTGCCAGCGTAGGGACTAGCGGCACAGATACGCAGTATTTT.

This clonotype was observed many times. The chain combines TRBV7-2 with TRBJ2-7; D is uncertain. V was shortened by 6 bases and J by 3 bases, with 6 bases between the two germline ends. This CDR3 region has 11 residues. The V gene's germline CDR1 is SGHTA and CDR2 FQGNSA. In DNA, the CDR3 is TGTGCCAGCAGTCGTAACTACGAGCAGTACTTC. It encodes CASSRNYEQYF.